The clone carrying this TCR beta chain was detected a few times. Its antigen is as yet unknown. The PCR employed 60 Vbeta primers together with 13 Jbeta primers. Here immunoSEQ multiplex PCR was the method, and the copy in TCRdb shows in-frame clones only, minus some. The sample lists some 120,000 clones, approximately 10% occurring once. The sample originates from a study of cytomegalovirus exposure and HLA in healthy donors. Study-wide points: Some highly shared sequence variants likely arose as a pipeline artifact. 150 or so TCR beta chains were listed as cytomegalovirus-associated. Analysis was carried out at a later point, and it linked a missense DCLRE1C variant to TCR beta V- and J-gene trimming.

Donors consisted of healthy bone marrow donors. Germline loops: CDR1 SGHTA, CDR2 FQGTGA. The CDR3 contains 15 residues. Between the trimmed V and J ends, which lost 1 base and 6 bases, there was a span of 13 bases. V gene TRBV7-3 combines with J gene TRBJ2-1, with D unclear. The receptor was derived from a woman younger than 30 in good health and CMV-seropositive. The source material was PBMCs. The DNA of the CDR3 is TGTGCCAGCAGCTTAATGGCCTCACAGAGCAATGAGCAGTTCTTC. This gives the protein CASSLMASQSNEQFF.